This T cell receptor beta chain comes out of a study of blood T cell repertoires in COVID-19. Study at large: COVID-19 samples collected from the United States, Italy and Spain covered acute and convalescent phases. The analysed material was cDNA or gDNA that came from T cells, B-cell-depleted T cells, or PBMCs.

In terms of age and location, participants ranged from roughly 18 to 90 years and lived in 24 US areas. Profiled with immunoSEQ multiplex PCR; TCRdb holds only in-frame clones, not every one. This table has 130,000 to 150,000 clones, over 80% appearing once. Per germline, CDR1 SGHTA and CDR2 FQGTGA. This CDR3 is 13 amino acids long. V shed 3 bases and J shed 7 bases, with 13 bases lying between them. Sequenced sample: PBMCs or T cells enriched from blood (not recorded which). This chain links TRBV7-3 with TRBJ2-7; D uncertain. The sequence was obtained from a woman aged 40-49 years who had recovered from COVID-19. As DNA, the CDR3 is TGTGCCAGCAGCTTGGCCGGGTCCGGGGAGCAGTACTTC. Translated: CASSLAGSGEQYF.